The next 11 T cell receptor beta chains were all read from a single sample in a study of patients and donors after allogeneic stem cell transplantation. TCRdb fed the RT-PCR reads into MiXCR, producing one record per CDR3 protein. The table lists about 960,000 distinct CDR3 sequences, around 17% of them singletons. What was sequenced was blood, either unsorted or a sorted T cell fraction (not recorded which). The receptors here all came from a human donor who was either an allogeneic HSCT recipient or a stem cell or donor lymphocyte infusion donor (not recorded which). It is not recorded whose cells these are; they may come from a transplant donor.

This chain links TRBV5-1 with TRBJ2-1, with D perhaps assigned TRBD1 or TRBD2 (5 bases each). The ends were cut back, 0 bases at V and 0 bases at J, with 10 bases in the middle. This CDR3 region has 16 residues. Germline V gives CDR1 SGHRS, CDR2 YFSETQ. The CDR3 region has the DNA TGCGCCAGCAGCTTGGGGGACCCCTTCTCCTACAATGAGCAGTTCTTC. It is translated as CASSLGDPFSYNEQFF.

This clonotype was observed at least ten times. The CDR3 region is CASSPPGGGETQYF. CDR3 DNA sequence: TGTGCCAGCAGCCCACCGGGGGGAGGAGAGACCCAGTACTTC. J is TRBJ2-5 and V is TRBV12-3 or TRBV12-4, with 7 bases matching TRBD2. The CDR3 length is 14 residues. V gave up 6 bases and J gave up 4 bases; unmatched junction bases: 8.

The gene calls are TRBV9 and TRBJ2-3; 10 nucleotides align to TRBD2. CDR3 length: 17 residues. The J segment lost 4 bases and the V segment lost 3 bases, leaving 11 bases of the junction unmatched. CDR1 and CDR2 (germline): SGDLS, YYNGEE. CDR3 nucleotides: TGTGCCAGCAGCGCCGCCCACAGCGGGGGGGCACCAGATACGCAGTATTTT. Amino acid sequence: CASSAAHSGGAPDTQYF. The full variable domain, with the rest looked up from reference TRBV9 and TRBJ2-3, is DSGVTQTPKHLITATGQRVTLRCSPRSGDLSVYWYQQSLDQGLQFLIQYYNGEERAKGNILERFSAQQFPDLHSELNLSSLELGDSALYFCASSAAHSGGAPDTQYFGPGTRLTVL.

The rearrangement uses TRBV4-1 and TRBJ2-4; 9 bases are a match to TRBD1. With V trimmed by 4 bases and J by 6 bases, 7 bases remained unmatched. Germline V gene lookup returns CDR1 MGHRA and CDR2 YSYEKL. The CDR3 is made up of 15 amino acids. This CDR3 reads CASSRTGGRGNIQYF. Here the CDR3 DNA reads TGCGCCAGCAGCCGCACAGGGGGCCGCGGAAACATTCAGTACTTC.

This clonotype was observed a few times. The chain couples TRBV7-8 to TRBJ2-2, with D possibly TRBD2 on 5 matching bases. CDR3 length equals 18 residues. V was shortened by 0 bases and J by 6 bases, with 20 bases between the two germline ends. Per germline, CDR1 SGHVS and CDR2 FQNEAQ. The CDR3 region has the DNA TGTGCCAGCAGCTTAGCGAGGGTACCGGGTTCTATAGCCGGGGAGCTGTTTTTT. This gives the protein CASSLARVPGSIAGELFF.

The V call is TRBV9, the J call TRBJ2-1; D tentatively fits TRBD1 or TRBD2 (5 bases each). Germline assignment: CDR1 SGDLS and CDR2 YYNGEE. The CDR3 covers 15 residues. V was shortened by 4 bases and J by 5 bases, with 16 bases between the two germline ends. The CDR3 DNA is TGTGCCAGCAGCCCCGAGGGGAGCGGTGACAATGAGCAGTTCTTC. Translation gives CASSPEGSGDNEQFF.

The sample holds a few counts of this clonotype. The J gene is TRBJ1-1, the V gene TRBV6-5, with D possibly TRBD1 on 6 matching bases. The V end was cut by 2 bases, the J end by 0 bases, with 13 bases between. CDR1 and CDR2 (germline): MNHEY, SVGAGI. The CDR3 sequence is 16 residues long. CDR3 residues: CASSYGGGVLNTEAFF. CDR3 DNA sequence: TGTGCCAGCAGTTACGGAGGGGGAGTTTTGAACACTGAAGCTTTCTTT.

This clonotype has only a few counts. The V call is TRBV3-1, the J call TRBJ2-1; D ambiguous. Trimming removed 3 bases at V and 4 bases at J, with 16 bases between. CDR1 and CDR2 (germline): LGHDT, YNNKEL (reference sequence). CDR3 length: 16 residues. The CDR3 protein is CASSQNTYLGYNEQFF. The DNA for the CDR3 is TGTGCCAGCAGCCAGAACACTTATTTGGGGTACAATGAGCAGTTCTTC.

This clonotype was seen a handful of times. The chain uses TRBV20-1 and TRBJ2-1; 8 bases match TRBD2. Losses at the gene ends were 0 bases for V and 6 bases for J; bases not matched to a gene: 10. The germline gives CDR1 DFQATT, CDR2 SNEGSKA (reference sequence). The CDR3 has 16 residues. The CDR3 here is CSARDLRGGRFNEQFF. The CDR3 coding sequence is TGCAGTGCTAGAGATCTCCGGGGCGGGAGGTTCAATGAGCAGTTCTTC.

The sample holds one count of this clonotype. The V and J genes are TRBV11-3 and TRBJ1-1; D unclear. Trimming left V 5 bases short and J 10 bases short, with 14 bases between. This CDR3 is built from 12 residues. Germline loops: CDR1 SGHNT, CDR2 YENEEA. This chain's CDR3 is CASSTRTGPAFF. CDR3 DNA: TGTGCCAGCAGCACCCGGACGGGCCCAGCTTTCTTT.

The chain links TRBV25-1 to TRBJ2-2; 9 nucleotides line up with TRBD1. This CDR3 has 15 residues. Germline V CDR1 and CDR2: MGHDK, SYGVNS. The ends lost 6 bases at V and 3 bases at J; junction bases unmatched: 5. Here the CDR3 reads CASRIQGADTGELFF. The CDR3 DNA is TGTGCCAGCAGGATACAGGGGGCGGACACCGGGGAGCTGTTTTTT.